This T cell receptor beta chain was identified during a study of blood T cells in healthy people across ages. Through a sample-barcoded 5' primer and a J-beta primer mix, a second PCR was run for roughly 6 to 12 cycles. TCRdb reprocessed the 5' RACE reads via MiXCR and lists one record per CDR3 protein. The sample holds approximately 680,000 distinct CDR3 sequences; approximately 29% are singletons and the top ten take roughly 15%. The sample holds many counts of this clonotype. From germline, CDR1 is SGHNT and CDR2 YYREEE (reference sequence). The CDR3 consists of 15 residues. Trimming removed 4 bases from V and 2 bases from J, with 14 bases in between.

This chain connects TRBV5-4 to TRBJ2-3, with no clear D. Sequenced: blood. The clonotype comes from a woman of 80 years or more in good health. The CDR3, as DNA: TGTGCCAGCAGCCGCGTATGGCCCGACACAGATACGCAGTATTTT. Protein product: CASSRVWPDTDTQYF.